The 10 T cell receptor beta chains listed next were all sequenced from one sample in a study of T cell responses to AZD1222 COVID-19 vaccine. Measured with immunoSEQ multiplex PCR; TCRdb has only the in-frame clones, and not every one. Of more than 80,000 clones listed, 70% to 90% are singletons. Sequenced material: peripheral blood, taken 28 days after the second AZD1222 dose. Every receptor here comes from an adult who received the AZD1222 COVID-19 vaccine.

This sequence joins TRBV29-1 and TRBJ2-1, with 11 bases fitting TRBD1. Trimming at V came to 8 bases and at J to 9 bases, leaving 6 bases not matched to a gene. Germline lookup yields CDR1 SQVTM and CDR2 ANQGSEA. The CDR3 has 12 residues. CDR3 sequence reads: CSSGQGAGEQFF. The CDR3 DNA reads TGCAGCTCCGGACAGGGGGCAGGTGAGCAGTTCTTC.

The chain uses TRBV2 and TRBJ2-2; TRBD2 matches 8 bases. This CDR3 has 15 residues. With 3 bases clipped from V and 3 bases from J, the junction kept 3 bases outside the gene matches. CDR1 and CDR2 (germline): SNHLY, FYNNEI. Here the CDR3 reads CASSDSGGYTGELFF. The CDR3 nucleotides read TGTGCCAGCAGTGACAGCGGGGGTTACACCGGGGAGCTGTTTTTT.

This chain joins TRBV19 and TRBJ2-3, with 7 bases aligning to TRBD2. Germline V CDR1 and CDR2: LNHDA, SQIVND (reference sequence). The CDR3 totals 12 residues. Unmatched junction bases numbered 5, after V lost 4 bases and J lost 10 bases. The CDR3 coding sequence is TGTGCCAGTAGTACAGGACTAGGTGCGCAGTATTTT. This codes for CASSTGLGAQYF.

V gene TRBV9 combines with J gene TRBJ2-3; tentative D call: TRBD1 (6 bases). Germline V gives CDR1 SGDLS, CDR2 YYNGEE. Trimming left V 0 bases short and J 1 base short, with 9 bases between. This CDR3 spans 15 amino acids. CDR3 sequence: CASSVGGHGTDTQYF. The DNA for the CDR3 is TGTGCCAGCAGCGTAGGGGGACATGGCACAGATACGCAGTATTTT.

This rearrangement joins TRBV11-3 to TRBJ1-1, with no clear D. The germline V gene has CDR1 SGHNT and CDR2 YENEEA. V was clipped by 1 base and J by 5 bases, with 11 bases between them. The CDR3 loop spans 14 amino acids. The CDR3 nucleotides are TGTGCCAGCAGCTTAGGCCGGAGAGCGACTGAAGCTTTCTTT. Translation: CASSLGRRATEAFF.

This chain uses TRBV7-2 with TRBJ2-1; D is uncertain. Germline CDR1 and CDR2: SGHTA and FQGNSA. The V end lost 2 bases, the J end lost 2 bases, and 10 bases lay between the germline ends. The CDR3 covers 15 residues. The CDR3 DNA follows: TGTGCCAGCAGCTTAAGTTCAGCCCCCTACAATGAGCAGTTCTTC. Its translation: CASSLSSAPYNEQFF.

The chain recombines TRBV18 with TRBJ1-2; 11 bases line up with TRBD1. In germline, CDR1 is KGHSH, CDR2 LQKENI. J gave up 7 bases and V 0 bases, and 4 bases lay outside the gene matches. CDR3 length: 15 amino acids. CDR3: CASSPPGQGVGGYTF. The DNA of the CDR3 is TGTGCCAGCTCACCACCGGGACAGGGGGTCGGTGGCTACACCTTC.

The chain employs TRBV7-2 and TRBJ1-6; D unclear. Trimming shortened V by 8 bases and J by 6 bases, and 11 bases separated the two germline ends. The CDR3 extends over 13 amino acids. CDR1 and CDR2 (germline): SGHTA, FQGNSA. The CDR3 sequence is CASGISLNSPLHF. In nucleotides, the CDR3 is TGTGCCAGCGGTATATCTCTTAATTCACCCCTCCACTTT.

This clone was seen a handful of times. CDR3 bases: TGTGCCAGCAGCCAGGCCTCCGGGGAGCTGTTTTTT. Translation: CASSQASGELFF. This chain joins TRBV3-1 (or the pseudogene TRBV3-2) and TRBJ2-2; D is unresolved. Germline lookup yields CDR1 LGHDT and CDR2 YNNKEL (reference sequence). This CDR3 has 12 residues. Trimming left V 3 bases short and J 6 bases short, with 5 bases between.

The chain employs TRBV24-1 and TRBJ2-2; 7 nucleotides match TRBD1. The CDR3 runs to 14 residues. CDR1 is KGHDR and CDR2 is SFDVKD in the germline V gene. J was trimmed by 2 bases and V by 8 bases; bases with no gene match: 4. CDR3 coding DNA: TGTGCCACCACTGGGACAGCTAACACCGGGGAGCTGTTTTTT. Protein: CATTGTANTGELFF.